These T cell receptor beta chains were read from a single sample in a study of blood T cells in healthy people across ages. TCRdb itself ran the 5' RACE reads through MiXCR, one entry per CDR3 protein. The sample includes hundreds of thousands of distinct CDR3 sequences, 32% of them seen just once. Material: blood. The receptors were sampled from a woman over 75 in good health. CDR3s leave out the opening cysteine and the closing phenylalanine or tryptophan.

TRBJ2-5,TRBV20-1,SARDLDSSLETQY
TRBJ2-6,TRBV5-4,ASSALKGDGANVLT
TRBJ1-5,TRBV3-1,ASSLGTPGEQPQH
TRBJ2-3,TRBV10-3,AISELASGADTQY
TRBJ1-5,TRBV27,ASSSGFIDQPQH
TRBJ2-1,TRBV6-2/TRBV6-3,ASQLQGRPYNEQF
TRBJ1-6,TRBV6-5,ASSYLQNSPLH
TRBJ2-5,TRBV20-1,SASKMGGEYQETQY
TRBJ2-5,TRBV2,ASNQGQETQY
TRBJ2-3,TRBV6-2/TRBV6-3,ASSYSAGGSKDTQY
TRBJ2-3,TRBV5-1,ASSSGQPTDTQY
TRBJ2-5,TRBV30,AWSYGGGVQETQY
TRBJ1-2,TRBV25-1,ASSELGGGHT
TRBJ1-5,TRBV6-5,ASSYGSNQPQH
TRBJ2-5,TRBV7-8,ASSLARSGTSGGAVETQY
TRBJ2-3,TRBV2,ASSEARGQGQATQY
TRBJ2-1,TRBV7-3,ASSRLGGAYNEQF
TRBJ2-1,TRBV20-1,SAKSGGFYNEQF
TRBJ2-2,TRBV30,AWSPAGGGRGELF
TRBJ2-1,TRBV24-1,ATSDPGQGNNEQF
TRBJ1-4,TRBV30,ASHRVSSEKLF
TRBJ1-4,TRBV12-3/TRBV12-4,ASSPGGNDEKLF
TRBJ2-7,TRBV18,ASSPPGDPSYEQY
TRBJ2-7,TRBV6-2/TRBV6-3,ASSYGGQGVGQY
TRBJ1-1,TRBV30,AWSVKGGTEAF
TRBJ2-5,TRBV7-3,ASSLRSWGPQETQY
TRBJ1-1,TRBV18,ASSPIPGTGTEAF
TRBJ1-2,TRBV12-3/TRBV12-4,ASSTPGFNYGYT
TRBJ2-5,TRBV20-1,SAYSRDQKY
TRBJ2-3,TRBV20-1,SATGLPFTDTQY
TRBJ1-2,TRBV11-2,ASSLFEQGYGYT
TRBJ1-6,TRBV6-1,ASSEGAYNSPLH
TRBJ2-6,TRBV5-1,ASSLGQSSGANVLT
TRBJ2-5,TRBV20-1,SVLGQTQETQY
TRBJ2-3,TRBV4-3,ASSLRGQGILDTQY
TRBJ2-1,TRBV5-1,ATKRATSNYNERF